Given below is one T cell receptor beta chain in context. The data were taken from a study of OX40 agonist ivuxolimab in advanced cancers. The data were produced by immunoSEQ multiplex PCR, yet TCRdb's version contains in-frame clones alone and is incomplete. The sample holds over 75,000 clones, less than 95% seen once. Germline CDR1 and CDR2: LNHDA and SQIVND (reference sequence). This CDR3 is 14 amino acids long. The V end was cut by 2 bases, the J end by 5 bases, with 10 bases between. Source: CD4+ or CD8+ T cells sorted from blood, taken in a trial of the OX40 agonist ivuxolimab. The rearrangement joins TRBV19 to TRBJ1-5; TRBD1 is a possible D gene (6 bases). The TCR was taken from an adult with an advanced solid tumor such as melanoma, head and neck, liver or kidney cancer. The CDR3 DNA reads as TGTGCCAGTAGTATAAGGGGGGGGCATCAGCCCCAGCATTTT. Protein product: CASSIRGGHQPQHF. The entire variable domain, with the rest obtained from reference TRBV19 and TRBJ1-5, is as follows: DGGITQSPKYLFRKEGQNVTLSCEQNLNHDAMYWYRQDPGQGLRLIYYSQIVNDFQKGDIAEGYSVSREKKESFPLTVTSAQKNPTAFYLCASSIRGGHQPQHFGDGTRLSIL.